The rows below give T cell receptor beta chains drawn from one sample of a study of T cell repertoires in cytomegalovirus infection. TCRdb ran MiXCR on the reads and lists one entry per CDR3 protein. The sample carries 500,000 to 600,000 distinct CDR3 sequences, 15% to 20% recorded once. The material sequenced was CD8+ T cells from PBMCs. Every receptor here comes from a human donor in good health (CMV status not recorded). Some clones in this sample may be carry-over from other donors' samples. Each CDR3 is given with its conserved first and last residue. The order of the fields is clone size, J gene, D gene, V gene, CDR3 DNA, CDR3 protein. The D gene is left open where the match is weak. The listing skips clone size in some rows; elsewhere it reads once, few, many or a size class.

NA,TRBJ1-1,NA,TRBV29-1,TGCAGCCCGGGACGGATGAACACTGAAGCTTTCTTT,CSPGRMNTEAFF
few,TRBJ2-7,NA,TRBV13,TGTGCCAGCAGCCCGTGGACAAGCGAGCAGTACTTC,CASSPWTSEQYF
many,TRBJ2-7,TRBD2,TRBV7-9,TGTGCCAGCAGCCGACTAGCGGATAATCTCCCCCTCGAGCAGTACTTC,CASSRLADNLPLEQYF
NA,TRBJ1-4,TRBD1,TRBV4-1,TGCGCCAGCAGCCAAGATCCGCGGGACAGAGGAAAACTGTTTTTT,CASSQDPRDRGKLFF
NA,TRBJ1-1,NA,TRBV29-1,TGCAGCGTTGATACGAATTTGGGGCCTAAGGACACTGAAGCTTTCTTT,CSVDTNLGPKDTEAFF
few,TRBJ2-7,NA,TRBV2,TGTGCCGTGGGAGCTAGCAAGGTCAACGAGCAGTACTTC,CAVGASKVNEQYF
few,TRBJ2-7,TRBD2,TRBV4-2,TGTGCCAGCAGCGGGACTAGCCCCTACGAGCAGTACTTC,CASSGTSPYEQYF
NA,TRBJ2-1,NA,TRBV28,TGTGCCAGCGCCCCCATGACTTCCTACAATGAGCAGTTCTTC,CASAPMTSYNEQFF
NA,TRBJ1-1,TRBD1,TRBV9,TGTGCCAGCATGCGAGGGACAGGGAACACTGAAGCTTTCTTT,CASMRGTGNTEAFF
NA,TRBJ1-2,TRBD1,TRBV27,TGTGCCAGCAGTTTATCGAAGGGGGCATGGGAAGGCTACACCTTC,CASSLSKGAWEGYTF
NA,TRBJ2-1,NA,TRBV28,TGTGCCAGCAGCCGCCGGGCAGGGACGGGCTACAATGAGCAGTTCTTC,CASSRRAGTGYNEQFF
NA,TRBJ1-1,NA,TRBV19,TGTGCCACCCGACATGGGGCTCTTGAAGCTTTCTTT,CATRHGALEAFF
few,TRBJ1-6,NA,TRBV29-1,TGCAGCATTTCGACAGGTGATAATTCACCCCTCCACTTT,CSISTGDNSPLHF
many,TRBJ1-6,NA,TRBV10-3,TGTGCCATCAGTCGAGCCCGGGAAGGAGACTATAATTCACCCCTCCACTTT,CAISRAREGDYNSPLHF
NA,TRBJ2-1,NA,TRBV24-1,TGTGCCACCAGACCCCTGGGGGCGGGAGTCGGAGACAATGAGCAGTTCTTC,CATRPLGAGVGDNEQFF
NA,TRBJ1-1,NA,TRBV4-1,TGCGCCAGCAGCCAAACAGGGCGGACTGAAGCTTTCTTT,CASSQTGRTEAFF
few,TRBJ2-7,NA,TRBV5-8,TGTGCCAGCAGCTTGGTCCCAGGGTTTTCTGTGCGCGCCTACGAGCAGTACTTC,CASSLVPGFSVRAYEQYF